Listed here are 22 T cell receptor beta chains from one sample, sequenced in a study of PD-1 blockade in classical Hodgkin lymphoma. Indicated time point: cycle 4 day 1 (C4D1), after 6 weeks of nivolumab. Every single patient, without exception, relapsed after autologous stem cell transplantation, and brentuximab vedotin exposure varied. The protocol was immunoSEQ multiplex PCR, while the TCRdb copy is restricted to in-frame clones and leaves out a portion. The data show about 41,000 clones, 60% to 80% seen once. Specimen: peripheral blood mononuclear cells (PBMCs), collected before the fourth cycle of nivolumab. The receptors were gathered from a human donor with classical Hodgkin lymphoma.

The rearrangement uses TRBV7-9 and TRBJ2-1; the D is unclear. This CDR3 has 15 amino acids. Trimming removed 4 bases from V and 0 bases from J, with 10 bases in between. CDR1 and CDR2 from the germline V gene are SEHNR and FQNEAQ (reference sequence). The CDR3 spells CASSSTDTSYNEQFF. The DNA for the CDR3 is TGTGCCAGCAGCTCGACCGACACCTCCTACAATGAGCAGTTCTTC.

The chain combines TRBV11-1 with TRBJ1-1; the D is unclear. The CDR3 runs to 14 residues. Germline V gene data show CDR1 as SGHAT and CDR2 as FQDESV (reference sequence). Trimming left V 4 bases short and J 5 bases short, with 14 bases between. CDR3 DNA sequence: TGTGCCAGCAGCTCCCCGGGAGGTTGGACTGAAGCTTTCTTT. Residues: CASSSPGGWTEAFF.

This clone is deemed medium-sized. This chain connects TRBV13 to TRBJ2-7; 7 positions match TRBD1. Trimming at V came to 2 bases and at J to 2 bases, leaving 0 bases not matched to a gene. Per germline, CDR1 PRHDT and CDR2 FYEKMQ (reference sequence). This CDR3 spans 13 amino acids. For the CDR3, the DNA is TGTGCCAGCAGCTTACAGGGGGCCTACGAGCAGTACTTC. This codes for CASSLQGAYEQYF.

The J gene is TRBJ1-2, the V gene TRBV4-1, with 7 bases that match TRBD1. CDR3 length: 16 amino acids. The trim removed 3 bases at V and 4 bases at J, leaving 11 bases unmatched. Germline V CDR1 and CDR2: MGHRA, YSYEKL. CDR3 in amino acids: CASSQVQGGRSYGYTF. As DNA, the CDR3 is TGCGCCAGCAGCCAGGTTCAGGGGGGGAGAAGCTATGGCTACACCTTC.

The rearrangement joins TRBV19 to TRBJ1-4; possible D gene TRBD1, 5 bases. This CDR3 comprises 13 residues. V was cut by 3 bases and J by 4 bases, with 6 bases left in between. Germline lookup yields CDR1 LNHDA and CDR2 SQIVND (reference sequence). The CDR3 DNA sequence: TGTGCCAGTAGTATGGGGGTTAATGAAAAACTGTTTTTT. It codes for CASSMGVNEKLFF.

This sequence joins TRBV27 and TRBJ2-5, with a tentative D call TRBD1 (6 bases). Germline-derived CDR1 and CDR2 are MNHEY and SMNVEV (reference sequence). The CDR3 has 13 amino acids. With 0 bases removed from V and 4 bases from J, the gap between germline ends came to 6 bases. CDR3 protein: CASSLSRGETQYF. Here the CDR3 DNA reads TGTGCCAGCAGTTTATCCAGGGGAGAGACCCAGTACTTC.

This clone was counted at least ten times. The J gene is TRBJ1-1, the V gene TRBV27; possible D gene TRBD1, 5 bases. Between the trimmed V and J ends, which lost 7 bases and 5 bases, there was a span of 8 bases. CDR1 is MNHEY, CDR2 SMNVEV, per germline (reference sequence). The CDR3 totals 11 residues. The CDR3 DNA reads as TGTGCCAGCATTCGGGGGACTGAAGCTTTCTTT. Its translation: CASIRGTEAFF.

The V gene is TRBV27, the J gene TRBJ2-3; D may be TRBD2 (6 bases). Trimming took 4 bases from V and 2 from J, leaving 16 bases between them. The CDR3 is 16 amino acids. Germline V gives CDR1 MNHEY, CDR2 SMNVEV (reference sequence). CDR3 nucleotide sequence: TGTGCCAGCAGTTCCCTTTTAGCGGAGCTCACAGATACGCAGTATTTT. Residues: CASSSLLAELTDTQYF.

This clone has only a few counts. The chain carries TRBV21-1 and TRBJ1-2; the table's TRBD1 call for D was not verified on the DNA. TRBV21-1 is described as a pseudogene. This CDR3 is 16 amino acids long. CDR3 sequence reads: CASSKGGQEKRDGYTF. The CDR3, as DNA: TGTGCCAGCAGCAAAGGGGGGCAGGAAAAACGGGATGGCTACACCTTC.

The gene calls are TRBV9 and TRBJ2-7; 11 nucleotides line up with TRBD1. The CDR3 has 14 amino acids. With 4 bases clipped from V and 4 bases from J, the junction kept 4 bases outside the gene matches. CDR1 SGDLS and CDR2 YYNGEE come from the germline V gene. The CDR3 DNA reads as TGTGCCAGCAGCCACGGACAGGGGGCATACGAGCAGTACTTC. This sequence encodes CASSHGQGAYEQYF.

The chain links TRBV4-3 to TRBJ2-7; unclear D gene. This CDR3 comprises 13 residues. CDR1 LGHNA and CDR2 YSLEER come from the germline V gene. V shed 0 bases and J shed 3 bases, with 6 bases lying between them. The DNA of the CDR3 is TGCGCCAGCAGCCAAGATCGAGACTACGAGCAGTACTTC. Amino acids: CASSQDRDYEQYF.

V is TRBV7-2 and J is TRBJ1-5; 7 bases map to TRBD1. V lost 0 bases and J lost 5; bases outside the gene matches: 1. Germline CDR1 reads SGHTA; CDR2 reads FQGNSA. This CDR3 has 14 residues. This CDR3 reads CASSLADRDQPQHF. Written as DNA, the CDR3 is TGTGCCAGCAGCTTAGCTGACAGGGATCAGCCCCAGCATTTT.

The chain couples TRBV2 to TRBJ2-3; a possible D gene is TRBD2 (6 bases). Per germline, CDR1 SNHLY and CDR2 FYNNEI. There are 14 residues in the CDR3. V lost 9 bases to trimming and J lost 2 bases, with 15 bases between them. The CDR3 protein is CARGLWGVTDTQYF. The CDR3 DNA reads TGTGCCAGGGGACTTTGGGGGGTCACAGATACGCAGTATTTT.

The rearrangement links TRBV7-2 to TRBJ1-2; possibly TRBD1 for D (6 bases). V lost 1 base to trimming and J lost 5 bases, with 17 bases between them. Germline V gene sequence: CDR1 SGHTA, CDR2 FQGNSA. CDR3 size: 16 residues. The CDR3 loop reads CASSLDGGGNLYGYTF. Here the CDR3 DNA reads TGTGCCAGCAGCTTAGATGGGGGGGGCAACCTATATGGCTACACCTTC.

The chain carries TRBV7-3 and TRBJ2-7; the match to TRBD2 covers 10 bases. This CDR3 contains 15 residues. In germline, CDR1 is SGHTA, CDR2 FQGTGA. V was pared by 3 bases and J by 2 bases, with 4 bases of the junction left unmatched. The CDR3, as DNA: TGTGCCAGCAGCTTTGATAGCGGGGGGACCTACGAGCAGTACTTC. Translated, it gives CASSFDSGGTYEQYF.

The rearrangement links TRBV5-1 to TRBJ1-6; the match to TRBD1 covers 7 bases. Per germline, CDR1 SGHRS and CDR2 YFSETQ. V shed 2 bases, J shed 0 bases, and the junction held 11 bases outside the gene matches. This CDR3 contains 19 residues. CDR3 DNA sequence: TGCGCCAGCAGCTTAAACCTACAGGGGACGAGCTCCTATAATTCACCCCTCCACTTT. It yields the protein CASSLNLQGTSSYNSPLHF. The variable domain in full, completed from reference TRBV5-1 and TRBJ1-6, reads KAGVTQTPRYLIKTRGQQVTLSCSPISGHRSVSWYQQTPGQGLQFLFEYFSETQRNKGNFPGRFSGRQFSNSRSEMNVSTLELGDSALYLCASSLNLQGTSSYNSPLHFGNGTRLTVT.

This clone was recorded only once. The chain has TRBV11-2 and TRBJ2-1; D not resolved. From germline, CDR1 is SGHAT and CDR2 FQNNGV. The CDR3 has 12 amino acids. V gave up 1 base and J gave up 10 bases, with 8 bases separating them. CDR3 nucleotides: TGTGCCAGCAGCTTAGCAGTTGGAGAGCAGTTCTTC. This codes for CASSLAVGEQFF.

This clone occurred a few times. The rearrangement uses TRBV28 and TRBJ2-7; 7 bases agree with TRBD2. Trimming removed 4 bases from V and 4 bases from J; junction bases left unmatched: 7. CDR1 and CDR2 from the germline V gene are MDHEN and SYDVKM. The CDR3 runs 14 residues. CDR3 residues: CASSWEGVRYEQYF. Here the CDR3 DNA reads TGTGCCAGCAGTTGGGAGGGAGTAAGATACGAGCAGTACTTC.

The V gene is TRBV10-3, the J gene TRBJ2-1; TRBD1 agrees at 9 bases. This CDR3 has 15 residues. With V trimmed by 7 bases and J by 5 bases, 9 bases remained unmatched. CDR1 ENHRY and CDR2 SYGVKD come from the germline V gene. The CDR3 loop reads CAITKDRGRDNEQFF. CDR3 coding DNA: TGTGCCATCACCAAGGACAGGGGTAGAGACAATGAGCAGTTCTTC.

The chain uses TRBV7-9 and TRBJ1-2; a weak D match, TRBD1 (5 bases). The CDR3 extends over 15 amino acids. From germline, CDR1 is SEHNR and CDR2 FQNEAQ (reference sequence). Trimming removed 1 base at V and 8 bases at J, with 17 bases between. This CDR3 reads CASSLVRGKEGGYTF. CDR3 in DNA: TGTGCCAGCAGCTTAGTTCGGGGGAAAGAAGGGGGCTACACCTTC. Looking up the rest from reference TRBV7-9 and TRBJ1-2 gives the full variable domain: DTGVSQNPRHKITKRGQNVTFRCDPISEHNRLYWYRQTLGQGPEFLTYFQNEAQLEKSRLLSDRFSAERPKGSFSTLEIQRTEQGDSAMYLCASSLVRGKEGGYTFGSGTRLTVV.

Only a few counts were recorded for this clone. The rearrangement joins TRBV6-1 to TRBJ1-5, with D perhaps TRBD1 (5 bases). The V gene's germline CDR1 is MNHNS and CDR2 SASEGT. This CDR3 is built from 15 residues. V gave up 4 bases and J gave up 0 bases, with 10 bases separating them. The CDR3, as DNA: TGTGCCAGCAGTGGCGGGGCGTATAGCAATCAGCCCCAGCATTTT. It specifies CASSGGAYSNQPQHF.

CDR3 amino acids: CASSYLTGGGSPLHF. The CDR3 bases are TGTGCCAGCAGCTATCTGACAGGGGGGGGATCACCCCTCCACTTT. The rearrangement links TRBV6-1 to TRBJ1-6; 9 positions match TRBD1. Trimming removed 6 bases from V and 10 bases from J; junction bases left unmatched: 10. The V gene's germline CDR1 is MNHNS and CDR2 SASEGT. The CDR3 contains 15 residues.